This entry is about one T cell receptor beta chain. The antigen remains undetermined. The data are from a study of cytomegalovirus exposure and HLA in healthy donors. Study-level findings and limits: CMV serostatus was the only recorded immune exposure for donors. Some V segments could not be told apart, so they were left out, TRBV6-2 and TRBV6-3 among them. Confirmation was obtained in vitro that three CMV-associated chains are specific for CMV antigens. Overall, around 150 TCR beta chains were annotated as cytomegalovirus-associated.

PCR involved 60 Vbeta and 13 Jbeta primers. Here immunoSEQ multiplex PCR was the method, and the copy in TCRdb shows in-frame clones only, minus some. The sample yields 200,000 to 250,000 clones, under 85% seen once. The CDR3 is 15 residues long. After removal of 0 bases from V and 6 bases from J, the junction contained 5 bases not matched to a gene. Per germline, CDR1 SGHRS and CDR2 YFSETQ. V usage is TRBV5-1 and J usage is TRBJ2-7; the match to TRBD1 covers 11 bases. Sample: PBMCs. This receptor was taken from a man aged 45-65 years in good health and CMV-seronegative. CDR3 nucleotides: TGCGCCAGCAGCTTGGTCGGGACAGGGGGTAGCGAGCAGTACTTC. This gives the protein CASSLVGTGGSEQYF.